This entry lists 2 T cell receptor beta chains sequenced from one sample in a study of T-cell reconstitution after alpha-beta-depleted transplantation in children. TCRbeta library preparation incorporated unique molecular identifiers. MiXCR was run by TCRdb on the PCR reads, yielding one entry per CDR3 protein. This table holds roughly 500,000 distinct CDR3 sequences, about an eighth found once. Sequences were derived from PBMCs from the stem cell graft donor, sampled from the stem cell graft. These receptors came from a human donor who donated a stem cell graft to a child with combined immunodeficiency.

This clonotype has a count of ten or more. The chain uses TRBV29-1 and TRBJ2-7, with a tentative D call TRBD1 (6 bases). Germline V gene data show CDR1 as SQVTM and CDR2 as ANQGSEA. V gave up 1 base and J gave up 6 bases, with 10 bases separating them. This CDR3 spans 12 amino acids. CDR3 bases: TGCAGCGTTGAAGGGCAGGGGAGCGAGCAGTACTTC. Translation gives CSVEGQGSEQYF.

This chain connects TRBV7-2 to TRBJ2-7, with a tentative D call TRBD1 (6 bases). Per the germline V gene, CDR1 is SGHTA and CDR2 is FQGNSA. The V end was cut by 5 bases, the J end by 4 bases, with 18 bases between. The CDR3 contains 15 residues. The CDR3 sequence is CASSVRRDTTYEQYF. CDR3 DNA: TGTGCCAGCAGCGTTCGACGGGACACCACGTACGAGCAGTACTTC.